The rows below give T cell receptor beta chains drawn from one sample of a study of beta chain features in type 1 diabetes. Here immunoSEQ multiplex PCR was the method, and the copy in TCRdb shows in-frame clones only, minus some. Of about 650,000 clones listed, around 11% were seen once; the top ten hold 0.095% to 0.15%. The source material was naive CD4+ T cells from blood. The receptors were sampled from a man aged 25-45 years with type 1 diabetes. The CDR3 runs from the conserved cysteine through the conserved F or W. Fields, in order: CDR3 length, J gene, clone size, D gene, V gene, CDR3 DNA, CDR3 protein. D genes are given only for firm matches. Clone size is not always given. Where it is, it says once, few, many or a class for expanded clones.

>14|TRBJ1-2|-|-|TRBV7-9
TGTGCCAGCAGCTTAGAGGACCGCGTATTTGGCTACACCTTC
CASSLEDRVFGYTF
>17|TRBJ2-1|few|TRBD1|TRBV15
TGTGCCACCAGCAGAGCGGGACAGGGTGTGATTAACGATGAGCAGTTCTTC
CATSRAGQGVINDEQFF
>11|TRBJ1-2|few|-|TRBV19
TGTGCCAGTAGTGTCCGGGCTGGCTACACCTTC
CASSVRAGYTF
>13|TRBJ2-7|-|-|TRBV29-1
TGCAGCGTTCAACTTCCAGGGCTCGACGAGCAGTACTTC
CSVQLPGLDEQYF
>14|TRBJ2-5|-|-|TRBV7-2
TGTGCCAGCAGCTCACCCCTTAGGGAAGAGACCCAGTACTTC
CASSSPLREETQYF
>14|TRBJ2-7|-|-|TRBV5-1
TGCGCCAGCAGCTTGACAGGAGAGGGCTACGAGCAGTACTTC
CASSLTGEGYEQYF
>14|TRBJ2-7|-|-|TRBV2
TGTGCCAGCAGTGGGGGAGGCCTATCCTACGAGCAGTACTTC
CASSGGGLSYEQYF
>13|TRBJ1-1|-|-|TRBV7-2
TGTGCCAGCAGCGTTAATATGAACACTGAAGCTTTCTTT
CASSVNMNTEAFF
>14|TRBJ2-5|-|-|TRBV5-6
TGTGCCAGCAGCCCCCCGGGTGGTGAAGAGACCCAGTACTTC
CASSPPGGEETQYF
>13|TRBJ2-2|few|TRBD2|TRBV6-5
TGTGCCAGCGGAGGACTAGTAGCCGGGGAGCTGTTTTTT
CASGGLVAGELFF
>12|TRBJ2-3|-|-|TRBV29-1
TGCAGCGCCGGGGGAGGAACAGATACGCAGTATTTT
CSAGGGTDTQYF
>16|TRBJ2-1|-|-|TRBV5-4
TGTGCCAGCAGCCTACCCCCCGGTAACGCCTACAATGAGCAGTTCTTC
CASSLPPGNAYNEQFF
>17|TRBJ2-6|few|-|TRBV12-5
TGTGCTAGTGGTCCTTCCACCGGAGGGACTGGGGCCAACGTCCTGACTTTC
CASGPSTGGTGANVLTF
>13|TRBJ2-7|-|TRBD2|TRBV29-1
TGCAGCGTTCGGACTAGCGGGGGATACGAGCAGTACTTC
CSVRTSGGYEQYF
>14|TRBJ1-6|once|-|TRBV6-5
TGTGCCAGCAGGGCGGACCCGGGAAATTCACCCCTCCACTTT
CASRADPGNSPLHF
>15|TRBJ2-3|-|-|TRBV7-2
TGTGCCAGCAGCAAACAGGGTTTGGGTACAGATACGCAGTATTTT
CASSKQGLGTDTQYF
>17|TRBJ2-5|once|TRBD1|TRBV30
TGTGCCTGGACCCTCGGGCGTGGGACAGGGGCCTCGGGGACCCAGTACTTC
CAWTLGRGTGASGTQYF
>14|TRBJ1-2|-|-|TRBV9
TGTGCCAGCAGCGTAGAACAGGGAACATATGGCTACACCTTC
CASSVEQGTYGYTF
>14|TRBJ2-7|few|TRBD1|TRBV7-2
TGTGCCAGCAGCCCCAGACAGGGGGCCTACGAGCAGTACTTC
CASSPRQGAYEQYF
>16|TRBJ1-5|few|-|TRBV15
TGTGCCACCAGCAGTAGACAGGCAGCGGGCAATCAGCCCCAGCATTTT
CATSSRQAAGNQPQHF
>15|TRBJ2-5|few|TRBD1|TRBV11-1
TGTGCCAGCAGCGGACCCCACAGGGGGGACGAGACCCAGTACTTC
CASSGPHRGDETQYF
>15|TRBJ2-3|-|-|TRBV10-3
TGTGCCATCAGTGAGGAGGGTAGGAGCACAGATACGCAGTATTTT
CAISEEGRSTDTQYF
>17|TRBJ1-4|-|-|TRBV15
TGTGCCACCAGCAGAGCCCTCCGACAGGCCTCTGATGAAAAACTGTTTTTT
CATSRALRQASDEKLFF
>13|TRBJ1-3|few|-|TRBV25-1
TGTGCCGCACAACAAGCGGGTGGAAACACCATATATTTT
CAAQQAGGNTIYF
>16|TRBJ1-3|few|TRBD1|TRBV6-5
TGTGCCAGCAGTTACTCCCGGACAGGGCGAGGAAACACCATATATTTT
CASSYSRTGRGNTIYF
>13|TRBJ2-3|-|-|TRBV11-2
TGTGCCAGCAGCGGGCCAGAGACAGATACGCAGTATTTT
CASSGPETDTQYF
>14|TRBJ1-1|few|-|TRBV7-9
TGTGCCAGCAGCTTAGGGGTAGCGAACACTGAAGCTTTCTTT
CASSLGVANTEAFF
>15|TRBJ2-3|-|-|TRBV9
TGTGCCAGCAGCGTAGACGAGGGGAGCACAGATACGCAGTATTTT
CASSVDEGSTDTQYF
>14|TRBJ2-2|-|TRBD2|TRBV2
TGTGCCAGCAGGCCGGGACTAGCGGGCGGGGAGCTGTTTTTT
CASRPGLAGGELFF
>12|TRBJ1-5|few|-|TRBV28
TGTGCCAGCAGTGGTAGCAATCAGCCCCAGCATTTT
CASSGSNQPQHF
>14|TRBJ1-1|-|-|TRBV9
TGTGCCAGCAGCCAAACCTCCATGAACACTGAAGCTTTCTTT
CASSQTSMNTEAFF
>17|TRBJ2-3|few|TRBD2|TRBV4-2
TGTGCCAGCAGCGACGGACTAGCGGGGTTTAGCACAGATACGCAGTATTTT
CASSDGLAGFSTDTQYF
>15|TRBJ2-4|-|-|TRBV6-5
TGTGCCAGCAGTTACTCGATAGGGCGAGGAAACATTCAGTACTTC
CASSYSIGRGNIQYF
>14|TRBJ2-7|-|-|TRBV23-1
TGCGCCAGCAGTCAATCGGTACTGTGGTACGAGCAGTACTTC
CASSQSVLWYEQYF
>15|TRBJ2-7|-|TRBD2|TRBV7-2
TGTGCCAGCAGCCGGACTAGCGGGGTATCCTACGAGCAGTACTTC
CASSRTSGVSYEQYF
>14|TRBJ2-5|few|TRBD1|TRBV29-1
TGCAGCGTTGGGAGGACAGGGTCGCAAGAGACCCAGTACTTC
CSVGRTGSQETQYF
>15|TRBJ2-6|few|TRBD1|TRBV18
TGTGCCAGCGCCCAAACAGGGGCTGGGGCCAACGTCCTGACTTTC
CASAQTGAGANVLTF